This T cell receptor beta chain was captured in a study of shared clonotypes between healthy human individuals. Regarding the study as a whole: In having few donors, the study represented limited genetic and exposure-history diversity.

Template for every sorted-subset replicate PCR totaled about 0.2 ug DNA, roughly 30,000 T cell genomes. Here immunoSEQ multiplex PCR was the method, and the copy in TCRdb shows in-frame clones only, minus some. The sample records 2 million to 3 million clones, under 95% being singletons. V lost 2 bases and J lost 8; bases outside the gene matches: 10. Germline V lookup: CDR1 SGHRS, CDR2 YFSETQ. The CDR3 contains 15 residues. About this clone: Its target is unknown.

Material for sequencing was naive CD4+ T cells from PBMCs. Subset in this sample: CD45RA+ positively selected. This chain joins TRBV5-1 and TRBJ1-2, with TRBD1 matching 9 bases. The origin of this receptor is a man aged 18 to 30 in good health. Some clones in this sample may be carry-over from other donors' samples. DNA for the CDR3: TGCGCCAGCAGCTTACAACAGGGGGCGGAGGAAGGCTACACCTTC. Protein product: CASSLQQGAEEGYTF.